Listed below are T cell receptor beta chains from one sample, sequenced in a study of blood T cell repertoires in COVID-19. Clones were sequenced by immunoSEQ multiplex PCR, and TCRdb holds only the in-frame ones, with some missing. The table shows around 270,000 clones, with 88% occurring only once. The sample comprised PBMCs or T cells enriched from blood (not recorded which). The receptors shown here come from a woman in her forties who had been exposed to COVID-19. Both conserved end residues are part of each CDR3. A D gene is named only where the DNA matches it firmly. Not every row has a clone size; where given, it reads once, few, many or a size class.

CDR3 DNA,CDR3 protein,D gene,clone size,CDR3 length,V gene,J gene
TGTGCCATCAGTGAACCCCCCGGCGGGCGAATTTATCAGCCCCAGCATTTT,CAISEPPGGRIYQPQHF,-,-,17,TRBV10-3,TRBJ1-5
TGTGCCAGCAGTGAAGCGGGTAGGTTGGGCCGCTCTGAAGCTTTCTTT,CASSEAGRLGRSEAFF,-,-,16,TRBV6-1,TRBJ1-1
TGCAGCGTTGAACCCACGGACAGTTACAATGAGCAGTTCTTC,CSVEPTDSYNEQFF,-,-,14,TRBV29-1,TRBJ2-1
TGTGCCATCAGTGCCGGGACAGGGGGCGATGGTGGCTACACCTTC,CAISAGTGGDGGYTF,TRBD1,once,15,TRBV10-3,TRBJ1-2
TGTGCCAGCAGCTTTACTCGAGGCTATGGCTACACCTTC,CASSFTRGYGYTF,-,-,13,TRBV5-1,TRBJ1-2
TGCAGCGTTGTTGGTCAGAAGTATAACTATGGCTACACCTTC,CSVVGQKYNYGYTF,-,-,14,TRBV29-1,TRBJ1-2
TGTGCCAGCAGTTTAACAGCTAACTATGGCTACACCTTC,CASSLTANYGYTF,-,-,13,TRBV28,TRBJ1-2
TGTGCCATCAGTGAGTCGAAGGCGAGGACTGAAGCTTTCTTT,CAISESKARTEAFF,-,-,14,TRBV10-3,TRBJ1-1
TGTGCCAGCAGCCAGGTATCAGGGAAAGCTAACTATGGCTACACCTTC,CASSQVSGKANYGYTF,-,once,16,TRBV3-1/TRBV3-2,TRBJ1-2
TGCGCCAGCAGCCAAGATCCCACAGGCCAGAACACTGAAGCTTTCTTT,CASSQDPTGQNTEAFF,-,-,16,TRBV4-3,TRBJ1-1
TGTGCCAGCAGCCCCGCGGGACCCTTCACAGATACGCAGTATTTT,CASSPAGPFTDTQYF,-,-,15,TRBV28,TRBJ2-3
TGTGCCAGCAACTCGGGCGCCCAAGGGGGCTATGAGCAGTTCTTC,CASNSGAQGGYEQFF,TRBD1,-,15,TRBV13,TRBJ2-1
TGTGCCAGCAGCTTATCATCCTACAATGAGCAGTTCTTC,CASSLSSYNEQFF,-,-,13,TRBV7-9,TRBJ2-1
TGTGCCAGCAGTGATGGTGCGGGAGTGTGGACGCAGTATTTT,CASSDGAGVWTQYF,TRBD2,-,14,TRBV2,TRBJ2-3
TGTGCCAGCAGTCGGCAGACTAGCGGGAGGGTGAGGAACATTCAGTACTTC,CASSRQTSGRVRNIQYF,TRBD2,-,17,TRBV6-6,TRBJ2-4
TGTGCCAGCAGTTCGCGGGGGGGCTATGGCTACACCTTC,CASSSRGGYGYTF,-,-,13,TRBV6-5,TRBJ1-2
TGTGCCAGCGGGTCGGCGGGGGGCCGAGCTGGAGATACGCAGTATTTT,CASGSAGGRAGDTQYF,TRBD2,-,16,TRBV5-4,TRBJ2-3
TGTGCTAGTGGTTCCCAACCGGGACTAGCGGGAGGCGTGTTTGTACGTGAGCAGTTCTTC,CASGSQPGLAGGVFVREQFF,TRBD2,-,20,TRBV12-5,TRBJ2-1
TGTGCCAGCTCTAATTTCGAGCAGTTCTTC,CASSNFEQFF,-,once,10,TRBV7-6,TRBJ2-1
TGTGCCTGGAGTGTAGCTTCGGGAGGATACCAGCCCCAGCATTTT,CAWSVASGGYQPQHF,-,-,15,TRBV30,TRBJ1-5
TGCAGTGCCCCCACTAGCAATACGCAGTATTTT,CSAPTSNTQYF,-,-,11,TRBV20-1,TRBJ2-3
TGTGCCAGCAGCGGCCGGGGGGGGCCAGAGACCCAGTACTTC,CASSGRGGPETQYF,TRBD2,-,14,TRBV7-2,TRBJ2-5
TGTGCCAGCAGTCGACAGGGTTCTAACAATGAGCAGTTCTTC,CASSRQGSNNEQFF,TRBD1,-,14,TRBV6-5,TRBJ2-1
TGTGCCAGCGCCAGGGGTGGATCTGGAAACACCATATATTTT,CASARGGSGNTIYF,-,-,14,TRBV19,TRBJ1-3
TGCAGCGTTAATAGGTCCCCCGATGGGGGCGGGACAGCCTATGGCTACACCTTC,CSVNRSPDGGGTAYGYTF,TRBD1,-,18,TRBV29-1,TRBJ1-2
TGTGCCAGCACCCCACTAGCGGGGCAAGAGACCCAGTACTTC,CASTPLAGQETQYF,TRBD2,-,14,TRBV28,TRBJ2-5
TGCGCCAGCAGCCAAGATAGGGGGGGCGGAGGGTCCTACAATGAGCAGTTCTTC,CASSQDRGGGGSYNEQFF,-,once,18,TRBV4-3,TRBJ2-1
TGTGCCAGCAGCCCGGCGGCGAGGAGCACTGAAGCTTTCTTT,CASSPAARSTEAFF,-,-,14,TRBV5-4,TRBJ1-1
TGTGCCAGCAGCATACAGATCTACTACGAGCAGTACTTC,CASSIQIYYEQYF,-,once,13,TRBV28,TRBJ2-7
TGTGCCAGCAGCTCCACAGGGGAACGGCGGAACACTGAAGCTTTCTTT,CASSSTGERRNTEAFF,TRBD1,-,16,TRBV28,TRBJ1-1
TGTGCCAGCAGCCGGGGGGAGACCCAGTACTTC,CASSRGETQYF,-,-,11,TRBV5-8,TRBJ2-5
TGTGCCAGCAGCTTACCGGGACAGGGACGGGGTGGCTACACCTTC,CASSLPGQGRGGYTF,TRBD1,-,15,TRBV7-2,TRBJ1-2
TGTGCCAGCAGTTCGCCTGGACTAGCGGGGGGCTACGAGCAGTACTTC,CASSSPGLAGGYEQYF,TRBD2,-,16,TRBV28,TRBJ2-7
TGTGCCAGCAGCTTAATAGCCAGCTCTGGAAACACCATATATTTT,CASSLIASSGNTIYF,-,-,15,TRBV7-3,TRBJ1-3
TGTGCCAGCAGCTTGAGAGGGGGCGTTGAGACCCAGTACTTC,CASSLRGGVETQYF,TRBD1,-,14,TRBV7-9,TRBJ2-5
TGTGCCAGCAGCCTCTTAGCGGGAGGGGGCACAGATACGCAGTATTTT,CASSLLAGGGTDTQYF,TRBD2,-,16,TRBV3-1/TRBV3-2,TRBJ2-3
TGTGCCACCAGTGAGACAGGGGGCGGCAATCAGCCCCAGCATTTT,CATSETGGGNQPQHF,TRBD1,-,15,TRBV24-1,TRBJ1-5
TGTGCCAGCTCACCAGCGTTTGGGACAGGGGGACAAGAGACCCAGTACTTC,CASSPAFGTGGQETQYF,TRBD1,once,17,TRBV18,TRBJ2-5
TGTGCCAGCAGCCAAGAAGGACCTGGGACAGGGGTAAGGGCTGGCTACACCTTC,CASSQEGPGTGVRAGYTF,TRBD1,once,18,TRBV4-2,TRBJ1-2
TGTGCCAGCAGTCCCACAGGGAGTCCGTTTGACACTGAAGCTTTCTTT,CASSPTGSPFDTEAFF,-,-,16,TRBV27,TRBJ1-1
TGTGCCAGCAGCCGTCGACAGAACTTAGCTAACTATGGCTACACCTTC,CASSRRQNLANYGYTF,-,-,16,TRBV3-1/TRBV3-2,TRBJ1-2
TGCGCCAGCAGCCAAGATTCCGTACAGTCGGGGATGGAGACCCAGTACTTC,CASSQDSVQSGMETQYF,-,-,17,TRBV4-1,TRBJ2-5
TGCGCCAGCAGCCAGGGGACAGGGGGACGTGGCTACACCTTC,CASSQGTGGRGYTF,TRBD1,-,14,TRBV4-3,TRBJ1-2
TGTGCCTGGAGCCTGACAGGGCGGCAGCCCCAGCATTTT,CAWSLTGRQPQHF,TRBD1,-,13,TRBV30,TRBJ1-5
TGTGCCAGCAGCTCGGGACAGCGCACAGATACGCAGTATTTT,CASSSGQRTDTQYF,TRBD1,-,14,TRBV7-9,TRBJ2-3
TGTGCCAGCAGCTCCTTTTTCCAGACAGATACGCAGTATTTT,CASSSFFQTDTQYF,-,-,14,TRBV14,TRBJ2-3
TGCGCCAGCAGCTTGGGAGGTAACCAGGGAAGATGGAACACTGAAGCTTTCTTT,CASSLGGNQGRWNTEAFF,-,-,18,TRBV5-1,TRBJ1-1
TGTGCCAGCAGTCTGGGACAGAACTATGGCTACACCTTC,CASSLGQNYGYTF,TRBD1,-,13,TRBV7-2,TRBJ1-2
TGTGCCTGGACCGCCCTGGGACAGGGAGAAGAAAAACTGTTTTTT,CAWTALGQGEEKLFF,TRBD1,-,15,TRBV30,TRBJ1-4
TGCGCCAGCAGCCGGGAAGTACAGGGGGTAGGGGCCAACGTCCTGACTTTC,CASSREVQGVGANVLTF,TRBD1,-,17,TRBV4-3,TRBJ2-6
TGTGCCAGCAGCTTCCAGCCTAGCGGCCCATTCAATGAGCAGTTCTTC,CASSFQPSGPFNEQFF,TRBD2,-,16,TRBV7-2,TRBJ2-1
TGTGCCAGCAGTTCACCAAGTGAGACAGGATACATTCAGCATTTT,CASSSPSETGYIQHF,-,-,15,TRBV28,TRBJ1-5
TGTGCCAGCAGCAAGGAGGGGACAGACCAAGAGACCCAGTACTTC,CASSKEGTDQETQYF,-,-,15,TRBV21-1,TRBJ2-5
TGTGCCAGCAGCCAAATCATGGGGGGCCAAGAGACCCAGTACTTC,CASSQIMGGQETQYF,-,-,15,TRBV16,TRBJ2-5
TGTGCCAGCAGCCCAGCTGGGACTAACACTGAAGCTTTCTTT,CASSPAGTNTEAFF,-,-,14,TRBV11-3,TRBJ1-1
TGTGCCAGCAGCAGCAACACGGGACAGGGGTTCAATCAGCCCCAGCATTTT,CASSSNTGQGFNQPQHF,TRBD1,once,17,TRBV27,TRBJ1-5
TGTGCCAGCAGTTTTCCCGGTCAGCCAACAGCGGGAGGGGCGTTT,CASSFPGQPTAGGAF,TRBD2,-,15,TRBV28,TRBJ2-3